Detailed here is one T cell receptor (beta chain). Germline CDR1 and CDR2: SGHAT and FQNNGV. This CDR3 spans 19 amino acids. Trimming cost V 5 bases and J 0 bases; bases outside gene matches: 16. These data are taken from a study of CD8 T cells in Susac syndrome. RNA, at about 0.45 to 1 ug, was reverse transcribed with random hexamers. TCRdb called the immunoSEQ multiplex PCR reads again in MiXCR, with one record for every CDR3 protein. The table records around 80,000 distinct CDR3 sequences, less than 95% of them present only once. FACS enriched CD8+ TEMRA cells, while bulk CD8+ and CD4+ were negatively isolated.

The V gene is TRBV11-2, the J gene TRBJ1-1, with 9 bases aligning to TRBD1. Sample: CD8+ T cells from PBMCs. The TCR originated in a human donor with Susac syndrome. DNA of the CDR3: TGTGCCAGCAGCCTCTACACTTACCGGGACAGGGAGTTGAACACTGAAGCTTTCTTT. Its protein is CASSLYTYRDRELNTEAFF.